The present T cell receptor (beta chain) was sequenced within a study of blood T cell repertoires in COVID-19. Study-wide background: Italy, Spain and the United States were the sources of the convalescent and acute COVID-19 samples. T cells, B-cell-depleted T cells, or PBMCs supplied cDNA or gDNA.

Original processing methods: The authors estimated nucleated cell counts from reference gene primer amplification. Method: immunoSEQ multiplex PCR; TCRdb's copy keeps in-frame clones and lacks some. The DNA was the basis for D and trimming; V, J and clone size are from that table. Of a few hundred thousand clones listed, approximately 86% were seen once; the top ten hold approximately 4.1%. The CDR3 loop spans 15 amino acids. Trimming removed 6 bases from V and 0 bases from J, with 9 bases in between. Germline CDR1 is KGHSH and CDR2 is LQKENI. This clone occurred once. Different DNA sequences within this sample yield the same CDR3.

The sequenced sample was peripheral blood. V usage is TRBV18 and J usage is TRBJ2-6; tentatively, D is TRBD1 (6 bases). The clonotype originates from a woman aged 45 to 65 with active or convalescent COVID-19. The CDR3 coding sequence is TGTGCCAGCTCGCTGGGACACTCTGGGGCCAACGTCCTGACTTTC. It is translated as CASSLGHSGANVLTF.